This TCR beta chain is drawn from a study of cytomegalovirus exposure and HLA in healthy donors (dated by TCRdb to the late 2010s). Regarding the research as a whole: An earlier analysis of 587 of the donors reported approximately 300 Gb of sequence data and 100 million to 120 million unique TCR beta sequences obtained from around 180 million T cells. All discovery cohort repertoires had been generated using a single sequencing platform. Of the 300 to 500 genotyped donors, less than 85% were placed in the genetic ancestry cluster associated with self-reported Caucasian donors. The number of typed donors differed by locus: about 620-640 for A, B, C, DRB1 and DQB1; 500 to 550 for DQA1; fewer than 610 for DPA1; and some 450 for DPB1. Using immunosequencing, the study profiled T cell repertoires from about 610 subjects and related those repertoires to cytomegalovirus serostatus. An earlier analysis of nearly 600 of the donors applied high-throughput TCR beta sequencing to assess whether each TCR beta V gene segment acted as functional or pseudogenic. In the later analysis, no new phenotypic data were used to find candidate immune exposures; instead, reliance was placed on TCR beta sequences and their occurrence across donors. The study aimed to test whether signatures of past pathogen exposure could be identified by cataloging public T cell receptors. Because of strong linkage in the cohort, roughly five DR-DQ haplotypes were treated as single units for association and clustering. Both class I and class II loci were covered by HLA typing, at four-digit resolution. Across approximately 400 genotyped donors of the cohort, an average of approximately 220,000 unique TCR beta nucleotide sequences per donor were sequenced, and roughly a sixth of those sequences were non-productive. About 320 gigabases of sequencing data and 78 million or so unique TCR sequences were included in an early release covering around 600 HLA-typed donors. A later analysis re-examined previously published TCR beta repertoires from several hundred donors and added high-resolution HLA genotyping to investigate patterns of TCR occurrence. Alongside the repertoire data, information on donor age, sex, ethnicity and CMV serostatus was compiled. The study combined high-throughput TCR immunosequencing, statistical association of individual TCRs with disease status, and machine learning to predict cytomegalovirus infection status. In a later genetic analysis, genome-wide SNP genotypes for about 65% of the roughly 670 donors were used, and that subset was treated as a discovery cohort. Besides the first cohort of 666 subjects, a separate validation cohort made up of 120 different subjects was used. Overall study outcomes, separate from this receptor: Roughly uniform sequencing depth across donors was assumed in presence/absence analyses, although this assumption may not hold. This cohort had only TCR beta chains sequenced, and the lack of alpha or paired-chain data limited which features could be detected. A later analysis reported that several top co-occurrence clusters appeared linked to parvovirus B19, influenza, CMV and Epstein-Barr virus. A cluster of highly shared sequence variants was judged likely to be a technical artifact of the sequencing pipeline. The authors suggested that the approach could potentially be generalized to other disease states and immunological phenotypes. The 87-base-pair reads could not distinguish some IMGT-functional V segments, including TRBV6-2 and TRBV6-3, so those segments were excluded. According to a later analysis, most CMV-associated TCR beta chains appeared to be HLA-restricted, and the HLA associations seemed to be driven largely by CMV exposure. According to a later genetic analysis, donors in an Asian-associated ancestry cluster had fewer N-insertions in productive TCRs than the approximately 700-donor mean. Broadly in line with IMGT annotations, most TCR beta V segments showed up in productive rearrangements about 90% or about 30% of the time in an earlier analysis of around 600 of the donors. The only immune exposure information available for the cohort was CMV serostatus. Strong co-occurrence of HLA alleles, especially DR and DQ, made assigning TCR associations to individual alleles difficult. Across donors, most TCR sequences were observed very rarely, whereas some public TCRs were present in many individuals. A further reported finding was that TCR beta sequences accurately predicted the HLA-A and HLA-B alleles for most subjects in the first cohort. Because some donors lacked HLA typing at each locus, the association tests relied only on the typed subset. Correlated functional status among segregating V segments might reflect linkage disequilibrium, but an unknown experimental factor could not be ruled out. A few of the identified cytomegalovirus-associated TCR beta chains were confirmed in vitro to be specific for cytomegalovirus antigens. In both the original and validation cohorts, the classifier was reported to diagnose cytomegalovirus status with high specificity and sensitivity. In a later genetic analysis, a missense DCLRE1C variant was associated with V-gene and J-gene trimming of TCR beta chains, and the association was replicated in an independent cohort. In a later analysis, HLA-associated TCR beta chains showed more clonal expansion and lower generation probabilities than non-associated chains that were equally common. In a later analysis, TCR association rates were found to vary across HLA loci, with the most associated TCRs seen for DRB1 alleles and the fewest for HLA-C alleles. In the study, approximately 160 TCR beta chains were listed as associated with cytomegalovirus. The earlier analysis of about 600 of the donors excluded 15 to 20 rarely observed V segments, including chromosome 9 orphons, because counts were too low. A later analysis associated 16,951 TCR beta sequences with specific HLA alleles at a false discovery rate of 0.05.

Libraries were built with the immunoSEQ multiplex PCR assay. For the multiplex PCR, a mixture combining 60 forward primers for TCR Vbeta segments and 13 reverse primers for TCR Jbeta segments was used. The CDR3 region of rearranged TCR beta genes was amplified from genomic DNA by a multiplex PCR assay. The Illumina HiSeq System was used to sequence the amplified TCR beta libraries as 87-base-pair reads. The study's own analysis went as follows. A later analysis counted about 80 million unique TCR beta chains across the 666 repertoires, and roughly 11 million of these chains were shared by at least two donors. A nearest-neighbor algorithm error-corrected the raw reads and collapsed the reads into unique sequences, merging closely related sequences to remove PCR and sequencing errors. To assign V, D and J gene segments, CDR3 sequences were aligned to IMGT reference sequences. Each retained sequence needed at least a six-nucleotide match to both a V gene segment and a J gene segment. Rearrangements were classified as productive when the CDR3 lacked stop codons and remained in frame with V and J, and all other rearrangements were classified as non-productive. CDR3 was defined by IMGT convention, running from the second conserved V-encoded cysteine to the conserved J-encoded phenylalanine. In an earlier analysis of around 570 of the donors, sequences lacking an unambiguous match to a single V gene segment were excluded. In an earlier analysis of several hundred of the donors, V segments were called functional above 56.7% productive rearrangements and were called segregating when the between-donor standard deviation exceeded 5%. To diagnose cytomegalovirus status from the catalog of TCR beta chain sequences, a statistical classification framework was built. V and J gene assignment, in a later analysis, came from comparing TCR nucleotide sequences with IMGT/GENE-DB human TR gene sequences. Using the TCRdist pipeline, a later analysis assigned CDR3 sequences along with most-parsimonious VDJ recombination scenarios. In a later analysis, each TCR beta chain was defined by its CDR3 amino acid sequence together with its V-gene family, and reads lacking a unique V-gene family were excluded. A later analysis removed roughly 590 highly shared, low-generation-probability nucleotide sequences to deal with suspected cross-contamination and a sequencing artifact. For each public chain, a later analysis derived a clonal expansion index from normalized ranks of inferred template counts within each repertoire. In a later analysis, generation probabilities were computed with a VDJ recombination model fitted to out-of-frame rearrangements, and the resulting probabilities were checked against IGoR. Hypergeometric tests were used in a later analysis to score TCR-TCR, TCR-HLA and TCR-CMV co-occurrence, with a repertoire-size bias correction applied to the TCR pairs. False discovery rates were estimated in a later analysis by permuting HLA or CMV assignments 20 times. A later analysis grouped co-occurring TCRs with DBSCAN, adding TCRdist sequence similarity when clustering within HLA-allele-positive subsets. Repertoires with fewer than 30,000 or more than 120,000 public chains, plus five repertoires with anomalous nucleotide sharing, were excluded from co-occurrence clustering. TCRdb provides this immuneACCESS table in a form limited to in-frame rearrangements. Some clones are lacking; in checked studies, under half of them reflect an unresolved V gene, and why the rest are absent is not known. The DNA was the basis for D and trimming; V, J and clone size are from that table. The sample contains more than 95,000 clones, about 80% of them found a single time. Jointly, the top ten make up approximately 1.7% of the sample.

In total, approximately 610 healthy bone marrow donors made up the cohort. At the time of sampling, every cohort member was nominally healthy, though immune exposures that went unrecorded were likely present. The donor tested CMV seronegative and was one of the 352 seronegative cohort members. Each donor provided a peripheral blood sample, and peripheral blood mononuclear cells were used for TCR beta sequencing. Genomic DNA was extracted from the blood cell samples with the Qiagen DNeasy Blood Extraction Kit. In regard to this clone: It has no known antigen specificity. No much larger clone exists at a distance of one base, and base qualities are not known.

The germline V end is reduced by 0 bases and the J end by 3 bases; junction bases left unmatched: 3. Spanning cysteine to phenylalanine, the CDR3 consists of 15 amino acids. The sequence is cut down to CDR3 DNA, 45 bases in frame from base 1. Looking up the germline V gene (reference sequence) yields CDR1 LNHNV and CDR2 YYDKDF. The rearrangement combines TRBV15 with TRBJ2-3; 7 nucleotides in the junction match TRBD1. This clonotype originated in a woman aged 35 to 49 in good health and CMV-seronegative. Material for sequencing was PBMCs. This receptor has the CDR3 CATSREATGTDTQYF. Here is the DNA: TGTGCCACCAGCAGAGAGGCGACAGGGACAGATACGCAGTATTTT.